This T cell receptor beta chain is from a study of identical twins. Notes on the study in general: With abundant cord blood beta clonotypes, insertions were fewer; memory repertoires showed no such pattern. Monozygotic twins shared more out-of-frame TCR alpha than recombination models predicted. A cross-sectional statistical analysis, not follow-up of the same donors, supported the conclusions. Out-of-frame beta sequences exhibited a weaker degree of excess twin sharing.

TCRdb recomputed calls from the 5' RACE reads with MiXCR, one row per CDR3 protein. The sample lists around 370,000 distinct CDR3 sequences; 8.5% to 10% were seen once. This CDR3 is built from 13 residues. CDR1 and CDR2 (germline): LGHDT, YNNKEL (reference sequence). With 5 bases removed from V and 9 bases from J, the gap between germline ends came to 14 bases. This clonotype was seen more than once but under ten times. Its antigen is unidentified. This chain joins TRBV3-1 and TRBJ1-5; a possible D gene is TRBD1 (6 bases). The sequence was collected from a woman aged 45-59 years in good health. Sequencing was carried out using naive T cells sorted from blood. DNA of the CDR3: TGTGCCAGCAGCATACAGACGACAGGGCCCCAGCATTTT. Its translation is CASSIQTTGPQHF.